The clone carrying this T cell receptor beta chain was seen a handful of times. Its antigen is still unknown. It was patients with CD8+CD57+ cell expansion by flow cytometry who were chosen for sequencing. Genomic DNA acted as the template from which TCR beta VDJ combination and CDR3 sequence profiling were carried out. MiXCR, applied by TCRdb to the reads, yields one record per CDR3 protein. The sample has 160,000 or so distinct CDR3 sequences, less than 60% seen once. This specimen belongs to a study of CD8+CD57+ T cells in acquired aplastic anemia. Across the study: Roughly 3 ug was the average amount of DNA from sorted CD4+ and CD8+ cells.

Study outcomes and limitations: Controls did not differ significantly from patients in CD8+ Simpson's diversity. Twenty-nine CD8+ CDR3 sequences were shared between patients and controls.

CDR1 LNHNV and CDR2 YYDKDF come from the germline V gene (reference sequence). The CDR3 is 15 amino acids. The V and J ends lost 5 bases and 0 bases, in that order; junction bases with no gene match: 6. The chain combines TRBV15 with TRBJ1-2; 7 bases fit TRBD1. Sequenced input: sorted CD4+, CD8+, or CD8+CD57+ T cells (not recorded which) from PBMCs. The receptor's source is a human donor with aplastic anemia. CDR3 amino acids: CATSPGTVTNYGYTF. In DNA, the CDR3 is TGTGCCACCAGCCCCGGGACAGTAACTAACTATGGCTACACCTTC.